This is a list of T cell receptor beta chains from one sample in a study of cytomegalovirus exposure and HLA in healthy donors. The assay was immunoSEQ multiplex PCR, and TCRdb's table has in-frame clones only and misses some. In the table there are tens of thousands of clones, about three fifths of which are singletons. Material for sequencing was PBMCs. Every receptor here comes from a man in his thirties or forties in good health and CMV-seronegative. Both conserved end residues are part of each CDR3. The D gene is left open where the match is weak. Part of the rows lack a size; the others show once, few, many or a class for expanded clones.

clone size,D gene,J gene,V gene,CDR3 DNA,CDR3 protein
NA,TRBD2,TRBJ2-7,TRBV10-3,TGTGCCATCAGGACTAGCGTTACCCACTACGAGCAGTACTTC,CAIRTSVTHYEQYF
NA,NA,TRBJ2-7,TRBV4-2,TGTGCCAGCAGCCAAGATATCAGGAGGGAGCAGTACTTC,CASSQDIRREQYF
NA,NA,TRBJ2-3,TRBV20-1,TGCAGTGGTCGACTAGCAGATACGCAGTATTTT,CSGRLADTQYF
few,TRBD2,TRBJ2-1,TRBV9,TGTGCCAGCAGCCCGACTAGCGAAACCTACTACAATGAGCAGTTCTTC,CASSPTSETYYNEQFF
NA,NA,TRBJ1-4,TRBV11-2,TGTGCCAGCAACGCCGGGACATTTGCAACTAATGAAAAACTGTTTTTT,CASNAGTFATNEKLFF
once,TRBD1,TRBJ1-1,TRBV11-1,TGTGCCAGCAGCTCGGACAGGCGGGGTACTGAAGCTTTCTTT,CASSSDRRGTEAFF
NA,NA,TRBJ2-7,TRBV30,TGTGCCTGGAGAGCTGACTACGAGCAGTACTTC,CAWRADYEQYF
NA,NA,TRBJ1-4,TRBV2,TGTGCCAGCAGTCGAGGGAATGAAAAACTGTTTTTT,CASSRGNEKLFF
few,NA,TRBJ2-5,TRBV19,TGTGCCAGTAGTTACTTAACTGGTGCTTTAAGAGAGACCCAGTACTTC,CASSYLTGALRETQYF
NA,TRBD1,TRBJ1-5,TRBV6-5,TGTGCCAGCTGCCAAGTCGACAGGGTAAGTCAGCCCCAGCATTTT,CASCQVDRVSQPQHF
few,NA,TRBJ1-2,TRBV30,TGTGCCTGGAGGGGGGGAATCTCCTATGGCTACACCTTC,CAWRGGISYGYTF
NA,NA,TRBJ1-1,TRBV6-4,TGTGCCAGCAGTGACCAGGACAACGGGGGAATAGAGGGAGGCACTGAAGCTTTCTTT,CASSDQDNGGIEGGTEAFF
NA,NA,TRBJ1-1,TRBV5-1,TGCGCCAGCAGCTGGACTGGATGGACTTTTGAAGCTTTCTTT,CASSWTGWTFEAFF
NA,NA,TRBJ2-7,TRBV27,TGTGCCAGCAGTCCGGGACTTTACTCCTACGAGCAGTACTTC,CASSPGLYSYEQYF
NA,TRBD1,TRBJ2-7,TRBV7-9,TGTGCCAGCAGCCCCCCCGGACAGGGGAACTACGAGCAGTACTTC,CASSPPGQGNYEQYF
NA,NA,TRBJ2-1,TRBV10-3,TGTGCCATCAGTGAGTCGAGCCCGAAAAGACAGGACTTTATCCGGGAGCAGTTCTTC,CAISESSPKRQDFIREQFF
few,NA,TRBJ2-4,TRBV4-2,TGTGCCAGCAGCCAAGATCCCGGGGGAATAAGGAACATTCAGTACTTC,CASSQDPGGIRNIQYF
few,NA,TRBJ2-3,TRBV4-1,TGCGCCAGCAGCCACGGGGATACGCAGTATTTT,CASSHGDTQYF
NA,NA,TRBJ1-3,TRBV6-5,TGTGCCAGCAGCAACGGGGGAAACACCATATATTTT,CASSNGGNTIYF
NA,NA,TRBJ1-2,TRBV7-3,TGTGCCAGCAGCCTGGGACAAAACTATGGCTACACCTTC,CASSLGQNYGYTF